The clone carrying this T cell receptor beta chain was seen a handful of times. Its antigen remains unknown. 5'RACE primed from the constant segment yielded TCR alpha and TCR beta cDNA libraries bearing sample barcodes and UMIs. TCRdb redid the calling of the 5' RACE reads with MiXCR, one entry per CDR3 protein. This sample yields 350,000 to 500,000 distinct CDR3 sequences, of which around 20% are seen a single time; around 8.4% belongs to the top ten. The CDR3 is 15 residues long. Germline CDR1 LGHNA, CDR2 YSLEER. V trimming: 3 bases; J trimming: 3 bases; junction bases outside the gene matches: 7. The data stem from a study of T-cell memory formation after mild COVID-19. The wider study: Most TCR clusters belonged to a single donor. Points from the study as a whole: Day 15 to 85 contracting clones showed balanced CD4/CD8; day 15 to 37 expanders favored CD4+. Some SARS-CoV-2-responding clones were already detected in memory before infection.

The sample consisted of PBMCs or a T cell subset sorted from them (not recorded which). The sequence came from an adult woman who had mild COVID-19 (a few samples of this study predate the infection). Cell type and time point are not known. The genes are TRBV4-3 and TRBJ2-7, with 8 bases that match TRBD1. The CDR3 spells CASSHRGQGIYEQYF. The CDR3 DNA follows: TGCGCCAGCAGCCACAGAGGACAGGGTATCTACGAGCAGTACTTC.